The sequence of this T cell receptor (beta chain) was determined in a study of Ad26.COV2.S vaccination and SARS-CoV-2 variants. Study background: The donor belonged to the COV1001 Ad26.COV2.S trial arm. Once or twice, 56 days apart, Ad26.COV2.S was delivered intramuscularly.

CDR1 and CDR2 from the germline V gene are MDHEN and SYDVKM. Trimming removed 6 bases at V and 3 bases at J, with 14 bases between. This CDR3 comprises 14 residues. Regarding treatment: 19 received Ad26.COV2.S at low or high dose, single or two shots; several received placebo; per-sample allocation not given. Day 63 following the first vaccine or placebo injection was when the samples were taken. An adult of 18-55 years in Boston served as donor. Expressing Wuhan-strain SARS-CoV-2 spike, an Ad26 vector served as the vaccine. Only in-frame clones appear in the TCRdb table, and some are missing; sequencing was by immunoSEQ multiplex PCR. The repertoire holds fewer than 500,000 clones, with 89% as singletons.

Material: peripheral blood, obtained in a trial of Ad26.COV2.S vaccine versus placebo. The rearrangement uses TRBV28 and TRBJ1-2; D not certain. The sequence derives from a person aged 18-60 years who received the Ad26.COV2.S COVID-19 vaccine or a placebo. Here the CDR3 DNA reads TGTGCCAGCAGGAATTCGGACGATCACTATGGCTACACCTTC. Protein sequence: CASRNSDDHYGYTF.